This TCR beta chain was identified in a study of memory CD4+ T cells and cytomegalovirus serostatus. The wider study: This sample comes from healthy Belgian adults, about nine CMV seropositive, around 26 seronegative. Study observations and caveats: About 40% of the roughly 160 known CMV-associated TCRbeta sequences appeared in CD4+ memory.

Authors' methods: Out-of-frame sequences were removed, leaving about 2.2 million distinct TCRbeta sequences. Sequencing was performed with immunoSEQ multiplex PCR; in TCRdb, only in-frame clones are kept and a portion is missing. V and J calls and clone size are as listed in that table; D and trimming were resolved from the DNA. Among just under 60,000 clones listed, around 80% were seen once. Comment on this clone: Antigen: not known.

The CDR3 covers 15 residues. J gave up 0 bases and V 2 bases, and 1 base lay outside the gene matches. Germline V gives CDR1 GTSNPN, CDR2 SVGIG (reference sequence). The sort gate was single viable CD3+CD4+CD8-CD45RO+ cells for memory CD4+ T cells. Serum IgG to CMV pp150, pp28, p38 and p52 defined serostatus. The sequence derives from an adult in good health and CMV-seronegative. Sequencing used memory CD4+ T cells from blood. V is TRBV30 and J is TRBJ1-6, with TRBD1 matching over 7 bases. The CDR3 region is CAWSRDSSYNSPLHF. The CDR3 bases are TGTGCCTGGAGTAGGGACAGCTCCTATAATTCACCCCTCCACTTT. Based on the CDR3 plus reference TRBV30 and TRBJ1-6, the full variable domain is SQTIHQWPATLVQPVGSPLSLECTVEGTSNPNLYWYRQAAGRGLQLLFYSVGIGQISSEVPQNLSASRPQDRQFILSSKKLLLSDSGFYLCAWSRDSSYNSPLHFGNGTRLTVT.